A single sample is the source of the 23 T cell receptor beta chains below, sequenced in a study of T cells after posttransplantation cyclophosphamide. Generated by immunoSEQ multiplex PCR, the TCRdb table keeps only in-frame clones and is missing some. The sample has 30,000 to 35,000 clones, none seen only once. Sequenced input: PBMCs. The receptors stem from a woman aged 45-65 years in good health and a related stem cell transplant donor.

This clone was seen many times. The chain links TRBV7-9 to TRBJ2-7; perhaps TRBD1 as D (5 bases). The V end was cut by 0 bases, the J end by 2 bases, with 11 bases between. CDR3 length equals 15 residues. Germline V CDR1 and CDR2: SEHNR, FQNEAQ (reference sequence). This CDR3 reads CASSLAAGLTYEQYF. The CDR3 DNA follows: TGTGCCAGCAGCTTAGCTGCAGGGTTGACCTACGAGCAGTACTTC.

In this sample, this clone turned up a few times. The chain combines TRBV29-1 with TRBJ2-3; TRBD2 matches 10 bases. J lost 2 bases, V lost 2 bases, and 7 bases had no gene match. The V gene's germline CDR1 is SQVTM and CDR2 ANQGSEA. The CDR3 is 16 amino acids. As DNA, the CDR3 is TGCAGCGTTGAAAAACTAGCGGGGCCGCACACAGATACGCAGTATTTT. Amino acid sequence: CSVEKLAGPHTDTQYF.

This clone has at least ten counts. The rearrangement links TRBV5-1 to TRBJ2-5, with 9 bases matching TRBD2. Losses at the gene ends were 3 bases for V and 1 base for J; bases not matched to a gene: 4. In germline, CDR1 is SGHRS, CDR2 YFSETQ. This CDR3 is built from 15 residues. For the CDR3, the DNA is TGCGCCAGCAGCTCTAGCGGGGTACTCCAAGAGACCCAGTACTTC. It encodes CASSSSGVLQETQYF.

This clone was picked up many times. The chain recombines TRBV12-3 or TRBV12-4 with TRBJ1-2, with D maybe TRBD1 (6 bases). Trimming pared 1 base from V and 0 bases from J, leaving 15 bases between. The CDR3 runs 17 residues. For the CDR3, the DNA is TGTGCCAGCAGTTTAGGACCAGGGGCGGGGGCTAACTATGGCTACACCTTC. This translates into CASSLGPGAGANYGYTF.

This clone was observed at least ten times. The chain links TRBV12-3 or TRBV12-4 to TRBJ1-2; 7 bases are shared with TRBD1. This CDR3 is 15 amino acids long. With V trimmed by 0 bases and J by 5 bases, 6 bases remained unmatched. This CDR3 reads CASSLAWGQLYGYTF. Written as DNA, the CDR3 is TGTGCCAGCAGTTTAGCTTGGGGACAGCTGTATGGCTACACCTTC.

Many counts were recorded for this clone. The chain combines TRBV4-1 with TRBJ2-5; 16 bases match TRBD2. The CDR3 has 16 residues. The trim removed 4 bases at V and 5 bases at J, leaving 4 bases unmatched. The germline CDR1 and CDR2 sequences are MGHRA and YSYEKL. The CDR3: CASSRMGLAGGETQYF. The CDR3 DNA is TGCGCCAGCAGCCGAATGGGACTAGCGGGAGGGGAGACCCAGTACTTC.

This clone occurred many times. The genes are TRBV7-9 and TRBJ1-5; TRBD1 aligns across 9 bases. Per germline, CDR1 SEHNR and CDR2 FQNEAQ (reference sequence). V lost 5 bases to trimming and J lost 7 bases; unmatched junction nucleotides: 3. This CDR3 is 13 amino acids long. The DNA of the CDR3 is TGTGCCAGCAGCCAAACAGGGGGCCAGCCCCAGCATTTT. Protein: CASSQTGGQPQHF.

At least ten counts were recorded for this clone. This chain links TRBV5-8 with TRBJ1-5; 9 nucleotides match TRBD1. From germline, CDR1 is SGHTS and CDR2 YDEGEE. The CDR3 length is 14 residues. The junction had 6 bases not matched to a gene; V was cut back by 4 bases and J by 7 bases. Written as DNA, the CDR3 is TGTGCCAGCAGCGCCGGGACAGGGAAGCAGCCCCAGCATTTT. Translation: CASSAGTGKQPQHF.

This clone appeared many times. This sequence joins TRBV7-3 and TRBJ2-1; 8 bases are a match to TRBD1. V gave up 5 bases and J gave up 4 bases; unmatched junction bases: 4. Germline lookup yields CDR1 SGHTA and CDR2 FQGTGA. The CDR3 is 14 amino acids. CDR3 amino acids: CASSADRVYNEQFF. As DNA, the CDR3 is TGTGCCAGCAGCGCGGACAGGGTTTACAATGAGCAGTTCTTC.

This clone has a count of ten or more. This sequence joins TRBV5-5 and TRBJ2-7, with D maybe TRBD2 (6 bases). With 5 bases removed from V and 4 bases from J, the gap between germline ends came to 19 bases. The V gene's germline CDR1 is SGHKS and CDR2 YYEKEE (reference sequence). This CDR3 has 15 residues. CDR3 bases: TGTGCCAGCAGTCACCCCGGGACTGGAGAATACGAGCAGTACTTC. It is translated as CASSHPGTGEYEQYF.

This clone has a count of ten or more. This sequence joins TRBV19 and TRBJ2-3; 10 bases are a match to TRBD2. The CDR3 extends over 15 amino acids. With 2 bases clipped from V and 4 bases from J, the junction kept 3 bases outside the gene matches. Per germline, CDR1 LNHDA and CDR2 SQIVND (reference sequence). The CDR3 protein is CASSITSGEADTQYF. CDR3 nucleotides: TGTGCCAGTAGTATAACTAGCGGGGAGGCAGATACGCAGTATTTT.

This clone was seen at least ten times. The chain links TRBV10-3 to TRBJ1-2, with D tentatively TRBD1 (5 bases). This CDR3 has 13 residues. Trimming removed 4 bases from V and 8 bases from J, with 14 bases in between. The V gene's germline CDR1 is ENHRY and CDR2 SYGVKD. CDR3 coding DNA: TGTGCCATCAGTGGAGCATCCAGGGAGGGCTACACCTTC. Protein product: CAISGASREGYTF.

This clone came up many times. The V call is TRBV7-9, the J call TRBJ1-4; D remains unclear. CDR1 is SEHNR and CDR2 is FQNEAQ in the germline V gene (reference sequence). Trimming took off 11 bases at V and 7 bases at J, with 11 bases between the two ends. There are 11 residues in the CDR3. CDR3 bases: TGTGCCGGCCTCAAGGCTGAAAAACTGTTTTTT. As protein: CAGLKAEKLFF.

Ten or more counts support this clone. This chain links TRBV19 with TRBJ2-1; 9 positions agree with TRBD1. J gave up 10 bases and V 7 bases, and 5 bases lay outside the gene matches. The CDR3 spans 12 residues. CDR1 and CDR2 (germline): LNHDA, SQIVND (reference sequence). The CDR3 DNA reads as TGTGCCAGTAAACAGGGGGCGGGAGAGCAGTTCTTC. Protein: CASKQGAGEQFF.

The sample holds many counts of this clone. The chain recombines TRBV5-1 with TRBJ2-7, with TRBD1 identical over 7 bases. The CDR3 totals 14 residues. The V gene's germline CDR1 is SGHRS and CDR2 YFSETQ. V was pared by 2 bases and J by 4 bases, with 6 bases of the junction left unmatched. CDR3 nucleotide sequence: TGCGCCAGCAGCTTCACAGGGGTCGCATACGAGCAGTACTTC. Its protein product is CASSFTGVAYEQYF.

The sample holds many counts of this clone. V is TRBV5-4 and J is TRBJ2-5; 14 bases match TRBD2. V lost 4 bases and J lost 1; bases outside the gene matches: 6. The CDR3 consists of 17 residues. CDR1 and CDR2 (germline): SGHNT, YYREEE (reference sequence). The CDR3 sequence is CASSPPGLAGGQETQYF. The CDR3 region has the DNA TGTGCCAGCAGCCCACCTGGACTAGCGGGAGGCCAAGAGACCCAGTACTTC.

This clone was picked up many times. The CDR3 DNA follows: TGTGCCAGCAGTTTTAGCCAGGGGGCGAATCAGCCCCAGCATTTT. Translating gives CASSFSQGANQPQHF. J is TRBJ1-5 and V is TRBV12-3 or TRBV12-4; 8 nucleotides agree with TRBD1. The junction had 5 bases not matched to a gene; V was cut back by 3 bases and J by 4 bases. The CDR3 consists of 15 residues.

This clone showed up many times. V usage is TRBV5-4 and J usage is TRBJ1-1, with 8 bases identical to TRBD1. CDR3 length: 14 amino acids. Germline-derived CDR1 and CDR2 are SGHNT and YYREEE (reference sequence). V dropped 5 bases and J dropped 0; count of bases not matched to a gene: 3. CDR3 nucleotide sequence: TGTGCCAGCAGGACGGGACAGGTGAACACTGAAGCTTTCTTT. Its protein is CASRTGQVNTEAFF.

Ten or more counts support this clone. The J gene is TRBJ2-7, the V gene TRBV4-1, with a possible D match to TRBD1 (6 bases). The V end lost 4 bases, the J end lost 2 bases, and 9 bases lay between the germline ends. The CDR3 covers 13 residues. Germline lookup yields CDR1 MGHRA and CDR2 YSYEKL. The CDR3 loop is CASSPTGTYEQYF. The CDR3 DNA reads as TGCGCCAGCAGCCCTACAGGGACCTACGAGCAGTACTTC.

This clone came up many times. This chain joins TRBV10-3 and TRBJ2-1; 9 nucleotides line up with TRBD1. V dropped 2 bases and J dropped 4; count of bases not matched to a gene: 3. Germline CDR1 and CDR2: ENHRY and SYGVKD. The CDR3 runs to 15 residues. For the CDR3, the DNA is TGTGCCATCAGTGAGCGACAGGGGGATTACAATGAGCAGTTCTTC. Translation gives CAISERQGDYNEQFF.

This clone turned up a few times. The chain has TRBV6-5 and TRBJ1-6; D not certain. The V gene's germline CDR1 is MNHEY and CDR2 SVGAGI. Trimming took off 6 bases at V and 9 bases at J, with 15 bases between the two ends. The CDR3 loop spans 14 amino acids. CDR3 protein: CASSRTPNGSPLHF. CDR3 nucleotide sequence: TGTGCCAGCAGCCGTACTCCGAACGGTTCACCCCTCCACTTT.

At least ten counts were recorded for this clone. The chain carries TRBV27 and TRBJ2-7; 8 bases are a match to TRBD2. The CDR3 is 14 amino acids. Looked up from germline, CDR1 is MNHEY and CDR2 is SMNVEV (reference sequence). Trimming removed 5 bases from V and 7 bases from J; junction bases left unmatched: 10. DNA of the CDR3: TGTGCCAGCAGTGTGGGACTAGGGTTTCGGGAGCAGTACTTC. Encoded protein: CASSVGLGFREQYF.

At least ten counts were recorded for this clone. The chain is built from TRBV5-6 and TRBJ2-7; D perhaps matches TRBD1 (5 bases). Germline V lookup: CDR1 SGHDT, CDR2 YYEEEE. The ends were cut back, 4 bases at V and 5 bases at J, with 16 bases in the middle. The CDR3 is made up of 14 amino acids. CDR3 coding DNA: TGTGCCAGCAGCCGATCAGGGTCACCCGACGAGCAGTACTTC. It codes for CASSRSGSPDEQYF.